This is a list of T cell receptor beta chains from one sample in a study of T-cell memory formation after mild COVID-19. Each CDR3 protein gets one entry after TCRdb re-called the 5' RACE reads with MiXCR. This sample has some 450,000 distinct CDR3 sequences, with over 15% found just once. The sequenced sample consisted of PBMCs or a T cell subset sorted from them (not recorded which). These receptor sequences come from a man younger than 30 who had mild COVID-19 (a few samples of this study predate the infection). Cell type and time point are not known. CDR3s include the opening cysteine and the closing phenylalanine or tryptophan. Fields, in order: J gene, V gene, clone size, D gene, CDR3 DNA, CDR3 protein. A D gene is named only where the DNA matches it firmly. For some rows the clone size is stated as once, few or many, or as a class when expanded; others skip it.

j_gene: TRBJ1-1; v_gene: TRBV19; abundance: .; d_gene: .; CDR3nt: TGTGCCAGTAGTATTCAGCTCATGAACACTGAAGCTTTCTTT; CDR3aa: CASSIQLMNTEAFF
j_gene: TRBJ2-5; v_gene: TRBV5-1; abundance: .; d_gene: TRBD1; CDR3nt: TGCGCCAGCAGCTTGGGCCCAGACAGGGCCCTCGGAGAGACCCAGTACTTC; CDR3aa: CASSLGPDRALGETQYF
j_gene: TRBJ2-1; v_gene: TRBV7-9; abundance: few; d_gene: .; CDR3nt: TGTGCCAGCAGCTTAGTTCCGGTACTAGAGCAGTTCTTC; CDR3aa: CASSLVPVLEQFF
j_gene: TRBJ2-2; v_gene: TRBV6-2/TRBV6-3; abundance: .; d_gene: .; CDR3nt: TGTGCCAGCAGTTACTCAGGCCCCGGGGAGCTGTTTTTT; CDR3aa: CASSYSGPGELFF
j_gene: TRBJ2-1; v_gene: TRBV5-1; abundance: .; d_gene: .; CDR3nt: TGCGCCAGCAGCTCCCCGGACACCTACAATGAGCAGTTCTTC; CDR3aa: CASSSPDTYNEQFF
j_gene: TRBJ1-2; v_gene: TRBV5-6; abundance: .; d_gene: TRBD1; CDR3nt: TGTGCCAGCAGCTCCAGAGTTGGGACAGGGGGCGGCTACACCTTC; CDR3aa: CASSSRVGTGGGYTF
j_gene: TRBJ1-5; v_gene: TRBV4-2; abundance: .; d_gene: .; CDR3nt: TGTGCCAGCAGACATTCACCGCCCCAGCATTTT; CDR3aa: CASRHSPPQHF
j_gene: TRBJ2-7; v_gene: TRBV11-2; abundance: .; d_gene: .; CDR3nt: TGTGCCAGCAGCTTAAAGGGGACCTACGAGCAGTACTTC; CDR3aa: CASSLKGTYEQYF
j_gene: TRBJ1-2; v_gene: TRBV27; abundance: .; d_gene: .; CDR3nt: TGTGCCAGCAGTACGAGGTTAACTTACGGCTACACCTTC; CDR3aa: CASSTRLTYGYTF
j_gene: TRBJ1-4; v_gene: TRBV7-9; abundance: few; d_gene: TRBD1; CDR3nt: TGTGCCAGCAGCCAGGACAGGGGTGTCCACAATGAAAAACTGTTTTTT; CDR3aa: CASSQDRGVHNEKLFF
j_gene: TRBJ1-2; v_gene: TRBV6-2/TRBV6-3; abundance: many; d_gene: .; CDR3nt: TGTGCCAGCAGACCGAGCTGGGCGGACGTTAACTATGGCTACACCTTC; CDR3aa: CASRPSWADVNYGYTF
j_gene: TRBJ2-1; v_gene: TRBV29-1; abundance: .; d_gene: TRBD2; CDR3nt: TGCAGCGTTCCCTCTGGGGAGGGGCAGTTCTTC; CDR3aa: CSVPSGEGQFF
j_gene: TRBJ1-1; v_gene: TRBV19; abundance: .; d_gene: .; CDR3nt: TGTGCCAGTACCTTAGGGTGGACTGAAGCTTTCTTT; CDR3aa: CASTLGWTEAFF
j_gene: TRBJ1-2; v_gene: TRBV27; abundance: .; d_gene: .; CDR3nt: TGTGCCAGCAGTTATTCCAGTAACTATGGCTACACCTTC; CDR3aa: CASSYSSNYGYTF
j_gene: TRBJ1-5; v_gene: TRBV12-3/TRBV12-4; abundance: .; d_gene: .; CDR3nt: TGTGCCAGCAGCCCGGGTCAGACGAGCAATCAGCCCCAGCATTTT; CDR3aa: CASSPGQTSNQPQHF
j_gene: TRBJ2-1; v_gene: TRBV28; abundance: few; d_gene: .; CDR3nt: TGTGCCAGCACGAGCGGAGCTGCCTACAATGAGCAGTTCTTC; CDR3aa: CASTSGAAYNEQFF
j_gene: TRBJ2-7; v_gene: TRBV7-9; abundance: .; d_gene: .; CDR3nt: TGTGCCAGCAGTCTCCCGGGAGTCTACGAGCAGTACTTC; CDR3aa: CASSLPGVYEQYF
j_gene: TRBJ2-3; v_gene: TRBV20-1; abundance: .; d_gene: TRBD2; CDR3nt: TGCAGTGCTGGAAGGAATAGCGGGGGACCCCCTAGCACAGATACGCAGTATTTT; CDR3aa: CSAGRNSGGPPSTDTQYF
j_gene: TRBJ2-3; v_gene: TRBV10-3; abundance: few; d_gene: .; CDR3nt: TGTGCCACTAGAGGGGGGGACCTCACAGATACGCAGTATTTT; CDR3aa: CATRGGDLTDTQYF
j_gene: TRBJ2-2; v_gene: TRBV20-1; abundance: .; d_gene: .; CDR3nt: TGCAGTGCTAGAGATCCAGGCAGGGAGAACGGGGAGCTGTTTTTT; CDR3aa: CSARDPGRENGELFF
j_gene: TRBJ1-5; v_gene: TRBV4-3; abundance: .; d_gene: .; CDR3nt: TGCGCCAGCAGCCAAGACGGGAAGCCCCAGCATTTT; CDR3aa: CASSQDGKPQHF
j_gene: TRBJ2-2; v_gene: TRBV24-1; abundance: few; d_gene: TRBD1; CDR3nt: TGTGCCACCAGTGACGCCGGGACAGCGAACACCGGGGAGCTGTTTTTT; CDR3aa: CATSDAGTANTGELFF
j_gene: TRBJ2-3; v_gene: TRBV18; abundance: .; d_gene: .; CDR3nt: TGTGCCAGCTCACCAGTGGGGGCAGATACGCAGTATTTT; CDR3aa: CASSPVGADTQYF
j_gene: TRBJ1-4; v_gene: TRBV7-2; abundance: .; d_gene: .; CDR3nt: TGTGCCAGCAGCTTAGATTCTGCGGGTTTGTCTAATGAAAAACTGTTTTTT; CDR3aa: CASSLDSAGLSNEKLFF
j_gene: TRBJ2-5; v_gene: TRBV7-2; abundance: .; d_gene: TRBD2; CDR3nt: TGTGCCAGCAGCTTCCAGCGGGGGGTAGAAGAGACCCAGTACTTC; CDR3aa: CASSFQRGVEETQYF
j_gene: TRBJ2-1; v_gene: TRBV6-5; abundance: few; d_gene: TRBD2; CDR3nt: TGTGCCAGCAGTTATTTGGGGCCCACTAGCGGGGGTCACAATGAGCAGTTCTTC; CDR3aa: CASSYLGPTSGGHNEQFF
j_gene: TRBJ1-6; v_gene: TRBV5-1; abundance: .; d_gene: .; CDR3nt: TGCGCCAGCAGCTTGTCTTCTGGGGCGGGGTCCTATAATTCACCCCTCCACTTT; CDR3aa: CASSLSSGAGSYNSPLHF
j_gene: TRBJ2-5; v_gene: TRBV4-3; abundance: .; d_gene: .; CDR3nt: TGCGCCAGCAGCCAGGGCGGGAGAGGGGGCTTTGAGACCCAGTACTTC; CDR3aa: CASSQGGRGGFETQYF
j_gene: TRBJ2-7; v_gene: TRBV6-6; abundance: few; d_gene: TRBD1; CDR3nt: TGTGCCAGCCGCAAACTGACAGGGGAAAAGGGAACCTACGAGCAGTACTTC; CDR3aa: CASRKLTGEKGTYEQYF
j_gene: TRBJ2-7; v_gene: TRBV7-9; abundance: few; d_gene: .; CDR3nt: TGTGCCAGCAGCCCGGGGGGGCAGGGGGCCTACGAGCAGTACTTC; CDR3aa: CASSPGGQGAYEQYF
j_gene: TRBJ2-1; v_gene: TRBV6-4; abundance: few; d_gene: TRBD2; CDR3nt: TGTGCCAGCAGTGAAGAAGCGGGGGGGTCGAATAATGAGCAGTTCTTC; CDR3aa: CASSEEAGGSNNEQFF
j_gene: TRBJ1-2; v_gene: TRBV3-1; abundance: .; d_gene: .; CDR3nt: TGTGCCAGCAGCCTACAGGGTAGTGGTTCTTTTGGCTACACCTTC; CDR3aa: CASSLQGSGSFGYTF